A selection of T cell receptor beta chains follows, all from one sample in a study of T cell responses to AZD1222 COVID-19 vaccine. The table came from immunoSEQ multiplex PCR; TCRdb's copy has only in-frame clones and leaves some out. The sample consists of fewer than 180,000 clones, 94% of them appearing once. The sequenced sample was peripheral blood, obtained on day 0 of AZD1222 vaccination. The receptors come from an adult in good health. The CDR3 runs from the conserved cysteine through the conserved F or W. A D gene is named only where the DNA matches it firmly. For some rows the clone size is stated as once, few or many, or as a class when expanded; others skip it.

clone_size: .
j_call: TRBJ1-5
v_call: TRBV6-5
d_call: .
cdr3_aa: CASKGDPDNQPQHF
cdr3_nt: TGTGCCAGCAAGGGGGACCCAGACAATCAGCCCCAGCATTTT

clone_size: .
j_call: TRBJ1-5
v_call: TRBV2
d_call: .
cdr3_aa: CASSFRGSRSNQPQHF
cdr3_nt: TGTGCCAGCAGTTTTCGGGGGTCTAGATCCAATCAGCCCCAGCATTTT

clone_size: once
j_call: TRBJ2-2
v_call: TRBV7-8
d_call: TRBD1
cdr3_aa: CASSQPGQGSAGELFF
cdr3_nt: TGTGCCAGCAGCCAACCGGGACAGGGTAGCGCCGGGGAGCTGTTTTTT

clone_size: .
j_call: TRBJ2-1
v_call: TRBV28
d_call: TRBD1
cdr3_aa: CASSRDRGAYNEQFF
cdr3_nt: TGTGCCAGCAGTCGCGACAGGGGGGCCTACAATGAGCAGTTCTTC

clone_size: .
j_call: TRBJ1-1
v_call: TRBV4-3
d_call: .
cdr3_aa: CASVGRNTEAFF
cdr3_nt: TGCGCCAGCGTCGGCAGGAACACTGAAGCTTTCTTT

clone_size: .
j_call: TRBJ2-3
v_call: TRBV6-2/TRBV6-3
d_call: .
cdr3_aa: CASSDTATWDTQYF
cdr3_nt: TGTGCCAGCAGCGACACAGCAACTTGGGATACGCAGTATTTT

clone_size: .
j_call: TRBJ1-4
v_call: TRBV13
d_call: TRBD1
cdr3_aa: CASSSGTGVELFF
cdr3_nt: TGTGCCAGCAGCTCCGGGACAGGGGTTGAACTGTTTTTT

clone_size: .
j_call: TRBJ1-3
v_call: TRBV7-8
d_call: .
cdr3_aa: CASSTLSSGNTIYF
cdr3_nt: TGTGCCAGCTCGACGTTGAGCTCTGGAAACACCATATATTTT

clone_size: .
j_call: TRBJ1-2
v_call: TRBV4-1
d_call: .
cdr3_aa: CASSQGGWYDYTF
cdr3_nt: TGCGCCAGCAGCCAAGGAGGGTGGTACGACTACACCTTC

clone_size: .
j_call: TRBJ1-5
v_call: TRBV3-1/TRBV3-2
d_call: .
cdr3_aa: CASSQGTLPNQPQHF
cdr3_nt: TGTGCCAGCAGCCAGGGGACACTGCCAAATCAGCCCCAGCATTTT

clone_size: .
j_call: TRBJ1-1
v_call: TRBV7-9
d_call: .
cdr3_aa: CASSSLSAEAFF
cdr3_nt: TGTGCCAGCAGCTCCTTGAGTGCTGAAGCTTTCTTT

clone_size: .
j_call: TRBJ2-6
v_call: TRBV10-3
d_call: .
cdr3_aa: CAISETGNSGANVLTF
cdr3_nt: TGTGCCATCAGTGAGACAGGGAACTCTGGGGCCAACGTCCTGACTTTC

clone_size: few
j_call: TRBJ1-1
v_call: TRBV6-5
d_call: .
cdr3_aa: CASRSTKNTEAFF
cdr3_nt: TGTGCCAGCAGGTCGACAAAGAACACTGAAGCTTTCTTT

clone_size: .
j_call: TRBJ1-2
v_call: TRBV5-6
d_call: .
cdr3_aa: CASSRLRAVFYGYTF
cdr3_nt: TGTGCCAGCAGCCGGTTGAGGGCAGTCTTCTATGGCTACACCTTC

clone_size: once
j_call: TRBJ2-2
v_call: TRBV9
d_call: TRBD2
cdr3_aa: CASSVAAGGNTGELFF
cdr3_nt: TGTGCCAGCAGCGTAGCGGCGGGGGGGAACACCGGGGAGCTGTTTTTT

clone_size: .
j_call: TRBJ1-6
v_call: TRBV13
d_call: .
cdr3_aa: CASNRGGGRNSPLHF
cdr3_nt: TGTGCCAGCAATCGGGGGGGCGGAAGGAATTCACCCCTCCACTTT

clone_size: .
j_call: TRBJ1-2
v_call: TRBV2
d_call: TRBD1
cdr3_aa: CASEGYRGSYGYTF
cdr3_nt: TGTGCCAGCGAAGGGTACAGGGGCAGCTATGGCTACACCTTC

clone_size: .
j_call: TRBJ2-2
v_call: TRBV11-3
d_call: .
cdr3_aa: CASSFRGGGETTGELFF
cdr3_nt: TGTGCCAGCAGCTTTAGAGGAGGGGGGGAGACCACCGGGGAGCTGTTTTTT

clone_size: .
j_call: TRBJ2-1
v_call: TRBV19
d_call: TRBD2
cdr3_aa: CASGLAPSNEQFF
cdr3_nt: TGTGCCAGCGGACTAGCGCCAAGCAATGAGCAGTTCTTC

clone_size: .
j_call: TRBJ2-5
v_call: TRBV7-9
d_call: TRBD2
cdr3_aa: CASTPLSSGQETQYF
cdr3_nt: TGTGCCAGCACCCCGCTAAGTAGCGGGCAAGAGACCCAGTACTTC

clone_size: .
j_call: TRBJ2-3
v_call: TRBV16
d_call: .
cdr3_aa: CASSLWRSGTDTQYF
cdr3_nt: TGTGCCAGCAGCCTTTGGAGATCGGGGACAGATACGCAGTATTTT

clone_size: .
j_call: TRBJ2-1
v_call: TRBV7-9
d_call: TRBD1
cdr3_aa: CASSPGQGYNEQFF
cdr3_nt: TGTGCCAGCAGCCCTGGACAGGGATACAATGAGCAGTTCTTC

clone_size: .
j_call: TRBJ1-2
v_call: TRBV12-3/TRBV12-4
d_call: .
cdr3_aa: CASSLGGNYGYTF
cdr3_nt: TGTGCCAGCAGTTTAGGGGGAAACTATGGCTACACCTTC

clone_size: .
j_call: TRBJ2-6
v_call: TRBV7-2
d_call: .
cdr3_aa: CASSPRVLRARANVLTF
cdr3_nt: TGTGCCAGCAGCCCTCGTGTATTGCGGGCTCGAGCCAACGTCCTGACTTTC

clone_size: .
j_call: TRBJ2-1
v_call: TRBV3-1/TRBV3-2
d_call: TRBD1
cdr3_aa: CASSRDSLTYNEQFF
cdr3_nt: TGTGCCAGCAGTCGGGACAGCCTGACCTACAATGAGCAGTTCTTC

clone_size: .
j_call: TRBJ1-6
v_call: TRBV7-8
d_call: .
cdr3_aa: CASSFQTRGYNSPLHF
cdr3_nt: TGTGCCAGCAGCTTCCAGACACGAGGCTATAATTCACCCCTCCACTTT

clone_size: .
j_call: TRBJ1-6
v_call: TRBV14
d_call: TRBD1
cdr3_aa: CASSIGQGFYSPLHF
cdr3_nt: TGTGCCAGCAGCATAGGACAGGGGTTTTATTCACCCCTCCACTTT

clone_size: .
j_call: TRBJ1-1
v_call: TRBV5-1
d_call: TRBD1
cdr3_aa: CASSLLTGANTEAFF
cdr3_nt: TGCGCCAGCAGCTTACTGACAGGGGCGAACACTGAAGCTTTCTTT

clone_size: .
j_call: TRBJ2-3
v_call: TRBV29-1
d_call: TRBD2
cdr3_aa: CSVASGSTDTQYF
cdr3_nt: TGCAGCGTTGCTAGCGGAAGCACAGATACGCAGTATTTT

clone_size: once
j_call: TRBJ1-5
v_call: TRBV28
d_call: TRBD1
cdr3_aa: CASSSGTGVQPQHF
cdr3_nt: TGTGCCAGCAGTTCAGGGACAGGGGTTCAGCCCCAGCATTTT

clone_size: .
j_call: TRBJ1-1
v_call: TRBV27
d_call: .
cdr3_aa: CASSLGGIGTEAFF
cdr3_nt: TGTGCCAGCAGTTTAGGAGGGATTGGAACTGAAGCTTTCTTT

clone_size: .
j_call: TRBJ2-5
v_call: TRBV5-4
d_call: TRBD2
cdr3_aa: CASSLGPTSWETQYF
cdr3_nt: TGTGCCAGCAGCTTGGGTCCGACTAGCTGGGAGACCCAGTACTTC

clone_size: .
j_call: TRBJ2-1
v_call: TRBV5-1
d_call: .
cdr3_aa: CASSLGTADNEQFF
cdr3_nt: TGCGCCAGCAGCTTGGGTACAGCCGACAATGAGCAGTTCTTC

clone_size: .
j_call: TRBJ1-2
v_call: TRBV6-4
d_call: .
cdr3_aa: CASRPGGSFNYGYTF
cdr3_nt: TGTGCCAGCAGGCCTGGAGGCAGCTTTAACTATGGCTACACCTTC

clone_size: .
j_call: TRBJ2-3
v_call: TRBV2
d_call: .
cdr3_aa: CASSVPHDTDTQYF
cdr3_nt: TGTGCCAGCAGTGTACCCCATGACACAGATACGCAGTATTTT

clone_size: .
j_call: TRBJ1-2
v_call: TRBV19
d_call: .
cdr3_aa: CASSTLGGHFNYGYTF
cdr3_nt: TGTGCCAGTAGTACCCTAGGGGGACATTTTAACTATGGCTACACCTTC

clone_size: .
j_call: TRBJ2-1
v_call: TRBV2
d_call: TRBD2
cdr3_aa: CASREFSGSQGNEQFF
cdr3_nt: TGTGCCAGCAGAGAGTTTAGCGGGAGTCAAGGCAATGAGCAGTTCTTC

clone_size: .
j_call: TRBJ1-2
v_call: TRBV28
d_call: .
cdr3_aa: CASSRAPPDYGYTF
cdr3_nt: TGTGCCAGCAGCAGGGCCCCACCCGACTATGGCTACACCTTC

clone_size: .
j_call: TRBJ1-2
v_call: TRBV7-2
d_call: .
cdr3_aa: CASSRRPSYTF
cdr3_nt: TGTGCCAGCAGCAGACGACCGAGCTACACCTTC

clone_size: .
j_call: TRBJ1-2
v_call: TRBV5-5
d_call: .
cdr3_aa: CASSEQGGLGYTF
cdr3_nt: TGTGCCAGCAGCGAGCAGGGTGGTCTTGGCTACACCTTC

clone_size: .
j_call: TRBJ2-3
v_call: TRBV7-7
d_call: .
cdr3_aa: CASSLGTSTDTQYF
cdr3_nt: TGTGCCAGCAGCTTAGGTACTAGCACAGATACGCAGTATTTT

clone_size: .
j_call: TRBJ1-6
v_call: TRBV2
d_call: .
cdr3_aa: CASKPSYNSPLHF
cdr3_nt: TGTGCCAGCAAGCCCTCCTATAATTCACCCCTCCACTTT

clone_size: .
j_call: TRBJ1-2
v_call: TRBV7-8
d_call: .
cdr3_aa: CASSLAPGGAQFGYTF
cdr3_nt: TGTGCCAGCAGCTTAGCTCCTGGGGGGGCGCAGTTCGGCTACACCTTC

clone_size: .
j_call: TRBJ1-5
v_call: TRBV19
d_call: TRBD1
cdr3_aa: CASSIRQGPGNQPQHF
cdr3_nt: TGTGCCAGTAGTATCCGACAGGGGCCGGGCAATCAGCCCCAGCATTTT

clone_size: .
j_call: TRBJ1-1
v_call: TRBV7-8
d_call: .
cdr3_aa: CASRRGTGLMNTEAFF
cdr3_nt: TGTGCCAGCCGACGAGGGACTGGACTTATGAACACTGAAGCTTTCTTT

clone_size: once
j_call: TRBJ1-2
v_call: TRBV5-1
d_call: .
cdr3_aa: CASSLNGYSTWYGYTF
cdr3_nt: TGCGCCAGCAGCTTGAACGGATATTCTACTTGGTATGGCTACACCTTC

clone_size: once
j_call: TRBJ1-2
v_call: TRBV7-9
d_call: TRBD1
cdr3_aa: CASSLTGTAYGYTF
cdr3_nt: TGTGCCAGCAGCTTAACGGGGACAGCCTATGGCTACACCTTC

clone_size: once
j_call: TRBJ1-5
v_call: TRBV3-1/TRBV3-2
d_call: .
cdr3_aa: CASSLIQAGESQPQHF
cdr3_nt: TGTGCCAGCAGCCTAATACAAGCAGGGGAGAGTCAGCCCCAGCATTTT

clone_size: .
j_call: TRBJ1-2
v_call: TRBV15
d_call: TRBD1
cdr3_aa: CATSRDGDSYYGYTF
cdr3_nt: TGTGCCACCAGCAGAGATGGGGACAGCTACTATGGCTACACCTTC

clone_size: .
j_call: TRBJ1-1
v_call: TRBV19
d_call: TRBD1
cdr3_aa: CASTSTGGSYTEAFF
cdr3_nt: TGTGCCAGTACTTCCACAGGGGGGTCTTACACTGAAGCTTTCTTT

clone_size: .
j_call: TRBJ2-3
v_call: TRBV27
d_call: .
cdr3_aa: CATSLSGTDTQYF
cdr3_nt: TGTGCCACCTCGCTTTCTGGCACAGATACGCAGTATTTT

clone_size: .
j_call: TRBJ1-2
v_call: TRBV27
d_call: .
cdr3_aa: CASSDTPFGTNYGYTF
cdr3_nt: TGTGCCAGCAGTGACACACCTTTCGGGACTAACTATGGCTACACCTTC

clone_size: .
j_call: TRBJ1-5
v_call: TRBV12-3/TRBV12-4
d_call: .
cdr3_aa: CASSTLEDQPQHF
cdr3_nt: TGTGCCAGCAGTACCCTGGAGGATCAGCCCCAGCATTTT

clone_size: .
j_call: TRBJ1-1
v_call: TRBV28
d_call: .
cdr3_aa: CASSIMGGEAFF
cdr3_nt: TGTGCCAGCAGCATCATGGGGGGGGAAGCTTTCTTT